This is a list of T cell receptor beta chains from one sample in a study of CD8 T cells in Susac syndrome. A single record per CDR3 protein comes from TCRdb applying MiXCR to the immunoSEQ multiplex PCR reads. The sample carries approximately 180,000 distinct CDR3 sequences, approximately 94% recorded once. Sequences were obtained from CD4+ T cells from PBMCs. The source of these receptors is a human donor with multiple sclerosis. Each CDR3 is given with its conserved first and last residue. Fields, in order: clone size, V gene, J gene, D gene, CDR3 protein, CDR3 DNA. The D gene is left open where the match is weak. A row's size may be missing; if present it is once, few, many or a size class.

clone size: -
V gene: TRBV12-3/TRBV12-4
J gene: TRBJ1-1
D gene: -
CDR3 protein: CASSVTGNTEAFF
CDR3 DNA: TGTGCCAGCAGTGTTACAGGGAACACTGAAGCTTTCTTT

clone size: -
V gene: TRBV6-1
J gene: TRBJ1-5
D gene: -
CDR3 protein: CASSAFRRSENQPQHF
CDR3 DNA: TGTGCCAGCAGTGCCTTCAGAAGATCCGAGAATCAGCCCCAGCATTTT

clone size: -
V gene: TRBV12-5
J gene: TRBJ2-3
D gene: -
CDR3 protein: CASGLRLTDTQYF
CDR3 DNA: TGTGCTAGTGGTTTGCGACTGACAGATACGCAGTATTTT

clone size: -
V gene: TRBV15
J gene: TRBJ2-4
D gene: -
CDR3 protein: CATSREVAKNIQYF
CDR3 DNA: TGTGCCACCAGCAGAGAAGTAGCCAAAAACATTCAGTACTTC

clone size: -
V gene: TRBV7-9
J gene: TRBJ2-2
D gene: -
CDR3 protein: CASSLGGNLNTGELFF
CDR3 DNA: TGTGCCAGCAGCTTAGGCGGGAATTTGAACACCGGGGAGCTGTTTTTT

clone size: -
V gene: TRBV20-1
J gene: TRBJ2-7
D gene: -
CDR3 protein: CSASHDSSYEQYF
CDR3 DNA: TGCAGTGCAAGCCACGACAGCTCCTACGAGCAGTACTTC

clone size: -
V gene: TRBV20-1
J gene: TRBJ1-6
D gene: TRBD1
CDR3 protein: CSATDGTGGSPLHF
CDR3 DNA: TGCAGTGCTACCGACGGGACAGGGGGTTCACCCCTCCACTTT

clone size: few
V gene: TRBV20-1
J gene: TRBJ1-1
D gene: -
CDR3 protein: CSASGGTEAFF
CDR3 DNA: TGCAGTGCTAGCGGGGGTACTGAAGCTTTCTTT

clone size: -
V gene: TRBV20-1
J gene: TRBJ1-2
D gene: -
CDR3 protein: CSVPGPNYGYTF
CDR3 DNA: TGCAGTGTCCCGGGACCTAACTATGGCTACACCTTC

clone size: -
V gene: TRBV7-3
J gene: TRBJ2-6
D gene: -
CDR3 protein: CASSSEARVSGVLTF
CDR3 DNA: TGTGCCAGCAGCTCAGAAGCCCGTGTATCAGGCGTCCTGACTTTC

clone size: -
V gene: TRBV10-3
J gene: TRBJ1-1
D gene: -
CDR3 protein: CAISENTEAFF
CDR3 DNA: TGTGCCATCAGTGAGAACACTGAAGCTTTCTTT

clone size: -
V gene: TRBV10-3
J gene: TRBJ2-7
D gene: TRBD1
CDR3 protein: CASRGGQGNYEQYF
CDR3 DNA: TGTGCCTCAAGGGGAGGACAGGGGAACTACGAGCAGTACTTC

clone size: -
V gene: TRBV20-1
J gene: TRBJ1-6
D gene: -
CDR3 protein: CSARDPRGDDSPLHF
CDR3 DNA: TGCAGTGCTAGAGATCCGCGGGGCGACGATTCACCCCTCCACTTT

clone size: -
V gene: TRBV12-3/TRBV12-4
J gene: TRBJ1-5
D gene: -
CDR3 protein: CASSLGGQPQHF
CDR3 DNA: TGTGCCAGCAGTTTAGGGGGGCAGCCCCAGCATTTT

clone size: once
V gene: TRBV29-1
J gene: TRBJ1-4
D gene: -
CDR3 protein: CSAMNGGNEKLFF
CDR3 DNA: TGCAGCGCCATGAATGGCGGTAATGAAAAACTGTTTTTT

clone size: -
V gene: TRBV11-2
J gene: TRBJ2-3
D gene: -
CDR3 protein: CASSLDGAKGDTQYF
CDR3 DNA: TGTGCCAGCAGCTTGGACGGCGCAAAAGGGGATACGCAGTATTTT

clone size: once
V gene: TRBV27
J gene: TRBJ1-5
D gene: -
CDR3 protein: CASSGRGGGNQPQHF
CDR3 DNA: TGTGCCAGCAGTGGCAGGGGTGGAGGCAATCAGCCCCAGCATTTT

clone size: -
V gene: TRBV28
J gene: TRBJ2-7
D gene: TRBD2
CDR3 protein: CASSELAGTYEQYF
CDR3 DNA: TGTGCCAGCAGTGAACTAGCGGGGACCTACGAGCAGTACTTC

clone size: -
V gene: TRBV6-1
J gene: TRBJ1-6
D gene: -
CDR3 protein: CASGMTAGSYNSPLHF
CDR3 DNA: TGTGCCAGCGGGATGACCGCGGGATCCTATAATTCACCCCTCCACTTT